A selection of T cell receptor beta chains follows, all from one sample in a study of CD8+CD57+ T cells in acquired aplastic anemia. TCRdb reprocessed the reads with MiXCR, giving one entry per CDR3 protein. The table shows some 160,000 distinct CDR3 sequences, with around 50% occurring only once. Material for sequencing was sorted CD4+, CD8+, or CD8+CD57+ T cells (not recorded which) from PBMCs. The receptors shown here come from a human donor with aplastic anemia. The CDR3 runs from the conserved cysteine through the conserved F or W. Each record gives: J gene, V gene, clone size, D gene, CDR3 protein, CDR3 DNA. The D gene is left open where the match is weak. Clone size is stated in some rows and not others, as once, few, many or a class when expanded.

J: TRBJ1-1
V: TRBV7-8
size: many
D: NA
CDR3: CASSLVTMNTEAFF
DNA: TGTGCCAGCAGCTTAGTTACGATGAACACTGAAGCTTTCTTT

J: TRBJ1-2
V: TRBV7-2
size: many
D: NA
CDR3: CASSSRVNYGYTF
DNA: TGTGCCAGCAGCTCCCGGGTAAACTATGGCTACACCTTC

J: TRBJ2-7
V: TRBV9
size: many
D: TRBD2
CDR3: CASSKTSGSYEQYF
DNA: TGTGCCAGCAGCAAGACTAGCGGCTCCTACGAGCAGTACTTC

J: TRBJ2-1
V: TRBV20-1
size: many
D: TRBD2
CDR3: CSGEGPGGNEQFF
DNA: TGCAGTGGTGAGGGACCGGGGGGCAATGAGCAGTTCTTC

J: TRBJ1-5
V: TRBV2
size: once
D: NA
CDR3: CASSRQGNQPQHF
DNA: TGTGCCAGCAGCCGACAGGGCAATCAGCCCCAGCATTTT

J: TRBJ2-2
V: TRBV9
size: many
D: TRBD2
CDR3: CASSVAGRTRHTGELFF
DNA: TGTGCCAGCAGCGTAGCGGGCAGGACTAGACACACCGGGGAGCTGTTTTTT

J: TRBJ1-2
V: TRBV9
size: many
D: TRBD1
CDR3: CASSGMTGAGRNYGYTF
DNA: TGTGCCAGCAGCGGAATGACAGGGGCAGGGCGTAACTATGGCTACACCTTC

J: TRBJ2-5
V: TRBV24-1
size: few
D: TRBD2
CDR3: CATSAASGQETQYF
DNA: TGTGCCACCAGTGCGGCTAGCGGCCAAGAGACCCAGTACTTC

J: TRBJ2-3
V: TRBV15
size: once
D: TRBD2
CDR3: CATSTPLAGFTDTQYF
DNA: TGTGCCACCAGCACCCCCCTAGCGGGATTCACAGATACGCAGTATTTT

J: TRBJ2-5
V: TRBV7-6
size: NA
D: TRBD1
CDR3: CAWTGGLETQYF
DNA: TGTGCCTGGACAGGGGGTTTAGAGACCCAGTACTTC

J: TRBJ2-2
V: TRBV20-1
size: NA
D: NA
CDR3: CSARDNGRDTGELFF
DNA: TGCAGTGCTAGAGATAACGGAAGAGACACCGGGGAGCTGTTTTTT

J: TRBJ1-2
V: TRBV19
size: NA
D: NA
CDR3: CASSNMGGGYTF
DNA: TGTGCCAGTAGCAACATGGGGGGTGGCTACACCTTC

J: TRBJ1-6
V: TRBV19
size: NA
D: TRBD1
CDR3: CASGTGGSNSPLHF
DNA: TGTGCCAGCGGGACAGGGGGCTCTAATTCACCCCTCCACTTT

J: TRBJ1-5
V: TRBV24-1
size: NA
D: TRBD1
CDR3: CATSDPRQGGNQPQHF
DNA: TGTGCCACCAGTGATCCCCGACAGGGCGGCAATCAGCCCCAGCATTTT

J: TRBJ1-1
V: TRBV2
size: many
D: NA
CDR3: CASRREGATEAFF
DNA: TGTGCCTCCCGAAGGGAAGGGGCCACTGAAGCTTTCTTT

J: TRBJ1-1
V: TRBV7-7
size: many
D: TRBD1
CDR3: CASSVDRDSTEAFF
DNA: TGTGCTAGCAGCGTTGACAGGGACAGCACTGAAGCTTTCTTT

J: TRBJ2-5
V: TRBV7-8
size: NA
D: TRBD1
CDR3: CASSMGQNVLKETQYF
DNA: TGTGCCAGCAGCATGGGACAGAACGTCCTAAAAGAGACCCAGTACTTC

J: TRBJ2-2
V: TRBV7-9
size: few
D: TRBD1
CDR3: CAVRQGAGELFF
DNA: TGTGCCGTAAGACAGGGGGCCGGGGAGCTGTTTTTT

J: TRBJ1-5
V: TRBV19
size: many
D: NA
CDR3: CASSIYRGAVQPQHF
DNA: TGTGCCAGTAGTATTTATCGGGGGGCGGTTCAGCCCCAGCATTTT

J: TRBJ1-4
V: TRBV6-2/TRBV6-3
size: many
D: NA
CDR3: CASKDRGEKLFF
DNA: TGTGCCAGCAAGGACCGCGGCGAAAAACTGTTTTTT

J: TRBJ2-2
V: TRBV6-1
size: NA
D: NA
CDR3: CASNEQGSTGELFF
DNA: TGTGCCAGCAACGAACAGGGCAGCACCGGGGAGCTGTTTTTT

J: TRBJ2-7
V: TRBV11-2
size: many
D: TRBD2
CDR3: CASSLGGRLAGSYEQYF
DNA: TGTGCCAGCAGCTTAGGGGGAAGACTAGCTGGATCCTACGAGCAGTACTTC

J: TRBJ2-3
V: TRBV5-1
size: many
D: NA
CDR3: CASSFGGHGTDTQYF
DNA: TGCGCCAGCAGCTTCGGGGGGCACGGCACAGATACGCAGTATTTT